Below are 9 T cell receptor beta chains sequenced from a single sample in a study of OX40 agonist ivuxolimab in advanced cancers. The data were produced by immunoSEQ multiplex PCR, yet TCRdb's version contains in-frame clones alone and is incomplete. The table has roughly 56,000 clones, 85% seen once; the top ten hold less than 5.5%. Here the sequenced sample was CD4+ or CD8+ T cells sorted from blood, taken in a trial of the OX40 agonist ivuxolimab. Source of these receptors: an adult with an advanced solid tumor such as melanoma, head and neck, liver or kidney cancer.

CDR3 residues: CASSVEGGGNEQFF. The CDR3 DNA sequence: TGTGCCAGCAGCGTAGAAGGAGGGGGGAATGAGCAGTTCTTC. The genes are TRBV9 and TRBJ2-1; D is possibly TRBD1 or TRBD2 (6 bases each). The germline V and J ends were trimmed by 0 bases and 7 bases, with 11 bases remaining between them. CDR1 is SGDLS and CDR2 is YYNGEE in the germline V gene. The CDR3 has 14 residues.

V and J are TRBV6-6 and TRBJ2-5; the match to TRBD2 covers 9 bases. The J call could be wrong; TRBJ2-7 is a better fit for the DNA end. The CDR3 has 15 residues. In germline, CDR1 is MNHNY, CDR2 SVGAGI (reference sequence). CDR3 sequence: CASSSPGLATDEQYF. CDR3 sequence (DNA): TGTGCCAGCAGTTCCCCGGGACTAGCAACCGACGAGCAGTACTTC.

V and J are TRBV6-1 and TRBJ1-5, with D possibly being TRBD1 (5 bases). The CDR3 is 15 amino acids. V lost 6 bases, J lost 1 base, and 13 bases lay in between. Germline CDR1 MNHNS, CDR2 SASEGT. DNA of the CDR3: TGTGCCAGCAGAATTAAGGGGTTAAGCAATCAGCCCCAGCATTTT. This encodes CASRIKGLSNQPQHF.

This clone was detected only a few times. The CDR3 sequence is CASSFASNEQFF. The CDR3 DNA is TGTGCCAGCAGTTTCGCTTCCAATGAGCAGTTCTTC. The rearrangement uses TRBV28 and TRBJ2-1; D not certain. Per germline, CDR1 MDHEN and CDR2 SYDVKM. V was pared by 3 bases and J by 6 bases, with 6 bases between. This CDR3 has 12 amino acids.

The CDR3 sequence: CAWREQGDYGYTF. The DNA for the CDR3 is TGTGCCTGGAGGGAACAAGGGGACTATGGCTACACCTTC. The chain has TRBV30 and TRBJ1-2; possibly TRBD1 for D (5 bases). Germline loops: CDR1 GTSNPN, CDR2 SVGIG (reference sequence). The V end was cut by 3 bases, the J end by 3 bases, with 11 bases between. CDR3 size: 13 residues. The full variable domain, rest sourced from reference TRBV30 and TRBJ1-2, is SQTIHQWPATLVQPVGSPLSLECTVEGTSNPNLYWYRQAAGRGLQLLFYSVGIGQISSEVPQNLSASRPQDRQFILSSKKLLLSDSGFYLCAWREQGDYGYTFGSGTRLTVV.

The genes are TRBV4-2 and TRBJ2-3, with D possibly TRBD1 on 7 matching bases. The CDR3 extends over 18 amino acids. V shed 4 bases and J shed 6 bases, with 26 bases lying between them. Germline values: CDR1 LGHNA, CDR2 YNFKEQ. CDR3 bases: TGTGCCAGCAGCCCTGGAGGGAATCCGGGACAGCTGGAGGATACGCAGTATTTT. It encodes CASSPGGNPGQLEDTQYF.

The rearrangement uses TRBV2 and TRBJ2-1; 9 bases are a match to TRBD2. Germline lookup yields CDR1 SNHLY and CDR2 FYNNEI. V lost 8 bases to trimming and J lost 7 bases; unmatched junction nucleotides: 6. CDR3 length equals 13 residues. The CDR3 sequence is CASHEGLANEQFF. The CDR3 DNA follows: TGTGCCAGCCATGAAGGACTAGCGAATGAGCAGTTCTTC.

This clone was detected once. The gene calls are TRBV28 and TRBJ2-7; 7 positions agree with TRBD1. The V gene's germline CDR1 is MDHEN and CDR2 SYDVKM. V shed 5 bases, J shed 3 bases, and the junction held 10 bases outside the gene matches. The CDR3 consists of 15 residues. DNA for the CDR3: TGTGCCAGCAGTGACCGGTACAGGGGAGTCTACGAGCAGTACTTC. This codes for CASSDRYRGVYEQYF.

The chain uses TRBV5-1 and TRBJ2-5, with D perhaps being TRBD1 or TRBD2 (5 bases each). Germline V gene sequence: CDR1 SGHRS, CDR2 YFSETQ. V lost 3 bases, J lost 3 bases, and 15 bases lay in between. The CDR3 sequence is 15 residues long. CDR3 sequence reads: CASSSEGRLEETQYF. The DNA of the CDR3 is TGCGCCAGCAGCTCCGAGGGACGGCTCGAAGAGACCCAGTACTTC.